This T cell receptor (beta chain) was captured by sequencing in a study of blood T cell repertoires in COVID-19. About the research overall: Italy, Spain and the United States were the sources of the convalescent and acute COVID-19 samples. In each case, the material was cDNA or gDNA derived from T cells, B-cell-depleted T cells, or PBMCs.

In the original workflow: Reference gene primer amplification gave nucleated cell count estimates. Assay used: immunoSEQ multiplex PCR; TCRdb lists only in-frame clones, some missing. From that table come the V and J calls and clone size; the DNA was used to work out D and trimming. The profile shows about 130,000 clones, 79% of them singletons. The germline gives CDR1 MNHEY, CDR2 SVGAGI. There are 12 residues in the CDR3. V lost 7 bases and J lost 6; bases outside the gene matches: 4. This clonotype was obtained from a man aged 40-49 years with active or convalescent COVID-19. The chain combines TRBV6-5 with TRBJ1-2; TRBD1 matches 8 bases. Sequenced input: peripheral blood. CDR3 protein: CASTRTGNGYTF. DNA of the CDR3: TGTGCCAGCACCCGGACAGGGAATGGCTACACCTTC.